A selection of T cell receptor beta chains follows, all from one sample in a study of blood T cell repertoires in COVID-19. Produced via immunoSEQ multiplex PCR; TCRdb's table is partial and in-frame only. Altogether about 210,000 clones are present, around four fifths being singletons, with the ten largest covering less than 6%. The sequenced sample consisted of peripheral blood. These receptor sequences come from a woman in her sixties or seventies with COVID-19, enrolled during active disease. Each CDR3 is given with its conserved first and last residue. The D gene is left open where the match is weak.

J gene | D gene | V gene | CDR3 DNA | CDR3 protein
TRBJ2-7 | TRBD2 | TRBV30 | TGTGCCTGGAGTCCGCCTAGCGGGACCTACGAGCAGTACTTC | CAWSPPSGTYEQYF
TRBJ2-7 | TRBD1 | TRBV7-2 | TGTGCCAGCAGCTTCGGACCCATGAGACAGGGGCTATTCTACGAGCAGTACTTC | CASSFGPMRQGLFYEQYF
TRBJ1-4 | - | TRBV2 | TGTGCCAGCAGTGGGGAGATTAATGAAAAACTGTTTTTT | CASSGEINEKLFF
TRBJ2-7 | - | TRBV2 | TGTGCCAGCAGTCTAAGTAGCGGCAACGAGCAGTACTTC | CASSLSSGNEQYF
TRBJ1-5 | - | TRBV6-2/TRBV6-3 | TGTGCCAGCAGTTACGTCGGGGGAGATCAGCCCCAGCATTTT | CASSYVGGDQPQHF
TRBJ1-1 | - | TRBV9 | TGTGCCAGCAGCGTAGACACCACGGGGAACACTGAAGCTTTCTTT | CASSVDTTGNTEAFF
TRBJ1-3 | - | TRBV20-1 | TGCAGTGCTATTCGGGGAAACACCATATATTTT | CSAIRGNTIYF
TRBJ2-1 | TRBD1 | TRBV6-5 | TGTGCCAGCAGCCGGGACAGGCGTGAGCAGTTCTTC | CASSRDRREQFF
TRBJ2-1 | TRBD2 | TRBV10-3 | TGTGCCATCAGTGAGCCGGGACTAGCGGGAGATGAGCAGTTCTTC | CAISEPGLAGDEQFF
TRBJ1-5 | - | TRBV6-5 | TGTGCCAGCAGTTCCTATTCGGATCAGCCCCAGCATTTT | CASSSYSDQPQHF
TRBJ2-1 | TRBD2 | TRBV27 | TGTGCCAGCAGTTTAGGGGTCTCGCGACTAGCGAATAATGAGCAGTTCTTC | CASSLGVSRLANNEQFF